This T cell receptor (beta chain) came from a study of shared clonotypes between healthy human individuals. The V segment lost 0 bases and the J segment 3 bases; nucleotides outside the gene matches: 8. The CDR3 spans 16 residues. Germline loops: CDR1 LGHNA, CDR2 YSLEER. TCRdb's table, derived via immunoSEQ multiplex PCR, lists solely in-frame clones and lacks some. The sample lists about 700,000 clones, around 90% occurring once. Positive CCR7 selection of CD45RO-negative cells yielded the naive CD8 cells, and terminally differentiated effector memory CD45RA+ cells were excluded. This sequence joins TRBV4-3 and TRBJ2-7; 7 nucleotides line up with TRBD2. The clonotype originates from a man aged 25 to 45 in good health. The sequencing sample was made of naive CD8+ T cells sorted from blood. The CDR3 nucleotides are TGCGCCAGCAGCCAAGATCTAAGCGGGGACTACTACGAGCAGTACTTC. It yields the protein CASSQDLSGDYYEQYF.